This T cell receptor beta chain was sequenced in a study of T cells in Graves' hyperthyroidism and ophthalmopathy. General study points: Most expanded thyroid clonotypes above 0.001 recurred in blood. Patients with ophthalmopathy were separated from those with stable hyperthyroidism by a 13 V-J model.

TCR beta CDR3 regions were amplified from RNA transcripts. The HTBI set primed first-round TCR CDR3 RT-PCR. TCRdb re-called the multiplex PCR reads through MiXCR, storing one row per CDR3 protein. The table lists about 380,000 distinct CDR3 sequences, approximately 18% of them singletons. The CDR3 runs to 14 residues. Trimming cost V 6 bases and J 0 bases, with 12 bases left between them. Germline V CDR1 and CDR2: SGHTA, FQGNSA. In the case of this clonotype: What it recognizes is unknown.

The receptor's source is a man aged 18 to 35 with Graves' ophthalmopathy. Sequenced: blood. The chain employs TRBV7-2 and TRBJ2-7; D is possibly TRBD1 or TRBD2 (6 bases each). The DNA of the CDR3 is TGTGCCAGCAGGTCCAGGGGAGGCTCCTACGAGCAGTACTTC. This gives the protein CASRSRGGSYEQYF.